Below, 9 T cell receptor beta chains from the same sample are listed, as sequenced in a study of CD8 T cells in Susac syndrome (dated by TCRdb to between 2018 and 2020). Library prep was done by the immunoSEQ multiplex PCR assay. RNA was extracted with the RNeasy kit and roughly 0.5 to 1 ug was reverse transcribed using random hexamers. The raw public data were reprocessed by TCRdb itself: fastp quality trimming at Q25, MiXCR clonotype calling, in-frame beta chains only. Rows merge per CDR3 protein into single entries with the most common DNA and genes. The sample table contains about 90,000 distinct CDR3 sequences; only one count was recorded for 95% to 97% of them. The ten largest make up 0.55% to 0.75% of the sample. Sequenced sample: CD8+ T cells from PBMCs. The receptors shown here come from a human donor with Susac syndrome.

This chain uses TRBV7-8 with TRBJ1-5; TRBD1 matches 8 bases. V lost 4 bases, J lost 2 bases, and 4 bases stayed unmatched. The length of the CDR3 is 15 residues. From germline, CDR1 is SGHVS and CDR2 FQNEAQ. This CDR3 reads CASSSLDRGNQPQHF. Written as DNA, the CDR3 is TGTGCCAGCAGCTCCCTGGACAGGGGCAATCAGCCCCAGCATTTT.

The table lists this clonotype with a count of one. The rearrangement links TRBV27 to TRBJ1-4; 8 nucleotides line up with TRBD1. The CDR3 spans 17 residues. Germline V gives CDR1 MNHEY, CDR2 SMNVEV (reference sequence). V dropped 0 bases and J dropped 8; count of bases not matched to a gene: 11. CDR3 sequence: CASSLSILTTGEEKLFF. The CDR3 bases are TGTGCCAGCAGTTTATCGATTCTAACGACAGGGGAGGAAAAACTGTTTTTT.

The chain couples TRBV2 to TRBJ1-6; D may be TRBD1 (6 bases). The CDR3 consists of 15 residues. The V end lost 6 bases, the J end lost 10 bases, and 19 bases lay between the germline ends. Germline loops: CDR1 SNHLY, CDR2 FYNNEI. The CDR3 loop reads CASRIRTADGSPLHF. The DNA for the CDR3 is TGTGCCAGCAGGATAAGGACAGCCGATGGATCACCCCTCCACTTT.

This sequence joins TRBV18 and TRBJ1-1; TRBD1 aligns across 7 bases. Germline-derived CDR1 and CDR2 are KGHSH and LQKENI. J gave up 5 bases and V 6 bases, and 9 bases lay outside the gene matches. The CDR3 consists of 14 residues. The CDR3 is CASSPTGYRTEAFF. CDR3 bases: TGTGCCAGCTCGCCGACAGGGTATCGGACTGAAGCTTTCTTT.

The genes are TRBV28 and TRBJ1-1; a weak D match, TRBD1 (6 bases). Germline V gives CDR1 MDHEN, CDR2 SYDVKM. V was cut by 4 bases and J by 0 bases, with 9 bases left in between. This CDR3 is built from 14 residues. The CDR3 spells CASSSTGLNTEAFF. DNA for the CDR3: TGTGCCAGCAGTTCGACAGGCCTGAACACTGAAGCTTTCTTT.

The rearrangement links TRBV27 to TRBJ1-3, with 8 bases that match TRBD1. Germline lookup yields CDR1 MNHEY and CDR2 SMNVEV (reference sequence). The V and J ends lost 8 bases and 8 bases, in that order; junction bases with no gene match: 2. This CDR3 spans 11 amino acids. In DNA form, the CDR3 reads TGTGCCAGCGGACAGGGTCACACCATATATTTT. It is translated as CASGQGHTIYF.

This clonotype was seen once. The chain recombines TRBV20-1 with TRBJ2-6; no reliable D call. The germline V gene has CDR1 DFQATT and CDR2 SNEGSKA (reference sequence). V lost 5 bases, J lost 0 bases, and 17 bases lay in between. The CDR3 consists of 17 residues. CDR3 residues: CSADGPQQGSGANVLTF. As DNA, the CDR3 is TGCAGTGCTGACGGGCCCCAGCAAGGCTCTGGGGCCAACGTCCTGACTTTC.

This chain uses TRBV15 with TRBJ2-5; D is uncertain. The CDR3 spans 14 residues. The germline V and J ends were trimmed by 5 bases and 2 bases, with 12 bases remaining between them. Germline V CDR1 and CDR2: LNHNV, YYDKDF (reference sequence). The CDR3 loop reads CATSQTTKQETQYF. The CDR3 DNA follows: TGTGCCACCAGCCAGACGACCAAACAAGAGACCCAGTACTTC.

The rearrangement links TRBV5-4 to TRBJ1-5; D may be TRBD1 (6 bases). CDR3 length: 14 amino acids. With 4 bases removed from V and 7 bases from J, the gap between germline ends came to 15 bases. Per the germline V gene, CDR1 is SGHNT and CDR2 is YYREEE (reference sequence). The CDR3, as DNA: TGTGCCAGCAGCGCGAGGGGGGGAGACCAGCCCCAGCATTTT. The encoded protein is CASSARGGDQPQHF.